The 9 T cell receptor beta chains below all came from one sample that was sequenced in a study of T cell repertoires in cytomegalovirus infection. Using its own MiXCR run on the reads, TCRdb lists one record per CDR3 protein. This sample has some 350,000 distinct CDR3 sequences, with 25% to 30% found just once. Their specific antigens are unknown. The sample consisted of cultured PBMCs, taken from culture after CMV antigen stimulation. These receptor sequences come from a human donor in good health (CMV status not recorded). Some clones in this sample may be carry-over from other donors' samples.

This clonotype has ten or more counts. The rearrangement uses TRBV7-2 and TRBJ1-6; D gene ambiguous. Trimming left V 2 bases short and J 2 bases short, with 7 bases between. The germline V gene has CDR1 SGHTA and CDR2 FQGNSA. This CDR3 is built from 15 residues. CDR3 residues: CASSLSGTYNSPLHF. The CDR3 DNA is TGTGCCAGCAGCTTATCCGGGACCTATAATTCACCCCTCCACTTT.

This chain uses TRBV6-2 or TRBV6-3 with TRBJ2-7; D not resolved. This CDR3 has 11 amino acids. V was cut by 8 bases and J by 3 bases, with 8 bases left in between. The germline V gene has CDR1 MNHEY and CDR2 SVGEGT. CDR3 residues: CASGVFYEQYF. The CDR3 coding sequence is TGTGCCAGCGGGGTTTTCTACGAGCAGTACTTC.

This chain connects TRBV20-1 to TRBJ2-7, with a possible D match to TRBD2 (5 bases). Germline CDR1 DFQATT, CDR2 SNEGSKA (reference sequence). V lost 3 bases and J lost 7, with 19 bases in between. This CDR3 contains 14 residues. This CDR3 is CSASLREMAREQYF. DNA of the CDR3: TGCAGTGCTAGTCTTCGGGAAATGGCGAGGGAGCAGTACTTC.

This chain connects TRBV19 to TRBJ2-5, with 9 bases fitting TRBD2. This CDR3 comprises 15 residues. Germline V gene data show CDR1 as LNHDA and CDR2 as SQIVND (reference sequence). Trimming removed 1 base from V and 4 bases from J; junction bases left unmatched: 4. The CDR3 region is CASSIGGGAAETQYF. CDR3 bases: TGTGCCAGTAGTATAGGCGGGGGGGCCGCAGAGACCCAGTACTTC.

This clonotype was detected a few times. The CDR3, as DNA: TGTGCCATCATGCCCCCAGGGGGCGAGCAGTACTTC. Its translation is CAIMPPGGEQYF. The chain is built from TRBV10-3 and TRBJ2-7, with TRBD1 identical over 7 bases. V lost 7 bases, J lost 6 bases, and 6 bases stayed unmatched. CDR1 is ENHRY and CDR2 is SYGVKD in the germline V gene. The CDR3 covers 12 residues.

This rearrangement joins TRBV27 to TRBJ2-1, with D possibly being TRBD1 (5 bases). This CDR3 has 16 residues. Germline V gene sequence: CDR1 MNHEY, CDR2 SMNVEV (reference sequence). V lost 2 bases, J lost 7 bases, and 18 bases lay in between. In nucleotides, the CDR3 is TGTGCCAGCAGTTTAAACAGGAACCGCCAATCGAATGAGCAGTTCTTC. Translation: CASSLNRNRQSNEQFF.

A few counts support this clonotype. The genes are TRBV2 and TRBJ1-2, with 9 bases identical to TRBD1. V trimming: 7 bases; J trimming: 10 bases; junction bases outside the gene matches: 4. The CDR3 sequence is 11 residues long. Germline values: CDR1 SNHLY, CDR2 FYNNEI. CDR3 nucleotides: TGTGCCAGCACTCGGGACAGGGCCTACACCTTC. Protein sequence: CASTRDRAYTF.

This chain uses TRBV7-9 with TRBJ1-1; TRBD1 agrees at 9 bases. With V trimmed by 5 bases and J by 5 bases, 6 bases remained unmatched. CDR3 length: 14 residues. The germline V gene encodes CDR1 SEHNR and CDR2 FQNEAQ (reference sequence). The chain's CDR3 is CASSHRDRATEAFF. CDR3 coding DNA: TGTGCCAGCAGCCACCGGGACAGGGCTACTGAAGCTTTCTTT.

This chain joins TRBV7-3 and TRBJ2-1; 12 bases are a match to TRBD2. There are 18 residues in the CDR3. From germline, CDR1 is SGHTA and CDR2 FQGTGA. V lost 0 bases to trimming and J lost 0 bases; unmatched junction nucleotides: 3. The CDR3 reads CASSLTRLAGASYNEQFF. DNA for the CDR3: TGTGCCAGCAGCTTAACGCGACTAGCGGGGGCCTCCTACAATGAGCAGTTCTTC.